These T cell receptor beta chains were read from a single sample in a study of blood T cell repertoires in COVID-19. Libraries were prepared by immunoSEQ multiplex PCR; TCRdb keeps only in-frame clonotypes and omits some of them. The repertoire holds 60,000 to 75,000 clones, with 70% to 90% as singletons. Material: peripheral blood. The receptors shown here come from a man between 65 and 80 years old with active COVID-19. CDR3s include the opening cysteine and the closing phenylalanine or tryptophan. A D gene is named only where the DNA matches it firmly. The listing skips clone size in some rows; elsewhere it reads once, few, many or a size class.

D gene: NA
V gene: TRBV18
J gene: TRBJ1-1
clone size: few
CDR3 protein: CASSRGQNTEAFF
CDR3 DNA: TGTGCCAGCTCACGAGGGCAGAACACTGAAGCTTTCTTT

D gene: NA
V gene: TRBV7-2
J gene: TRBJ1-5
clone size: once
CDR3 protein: CASSLGGVQPQHF
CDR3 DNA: TGTGCCAGCAGCTTAGGGGGGGTGCAGCCCCAGCATTTT

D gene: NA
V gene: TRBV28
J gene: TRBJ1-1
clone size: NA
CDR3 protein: CASSPPGGLNTEAFF
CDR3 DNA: TGTGCCAGCAGTCCCCCCGGGGGACTGAACACTGAAGCTTTCTTT

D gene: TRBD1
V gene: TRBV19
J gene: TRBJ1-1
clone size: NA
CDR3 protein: CASRQGVGAEAFF
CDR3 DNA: TGTGCCTCCCGACAGGGGGTCGGGGCTGAAGCTTTCTTT

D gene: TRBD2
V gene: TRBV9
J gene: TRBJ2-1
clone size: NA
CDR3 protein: CASSQGLAGGYNEQFF
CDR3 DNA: TGTGCCAGCAGTCAGGGGCTAGCGGGAGGGTACAATGAGCAGTTCTTC

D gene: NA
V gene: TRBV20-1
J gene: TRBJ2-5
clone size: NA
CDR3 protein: CSASFRPGTSLRETQYF
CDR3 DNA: TGCAGTGCTAGTTTTCGCCCCGGGACTTCTTTGCGGGAGACCCAGTACTTC

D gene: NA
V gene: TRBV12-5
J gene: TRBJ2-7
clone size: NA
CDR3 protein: CASGLVGPGSRGDEQYF
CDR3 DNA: TGTGCTAGTGGTTTGGTAGGGCCGGGATCCAGGGGGGACGAGCAGTACTTC

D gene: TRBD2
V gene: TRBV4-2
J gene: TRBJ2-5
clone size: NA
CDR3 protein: CASSQDPPGLAVQETQYF
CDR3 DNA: TGTGCCAGCAGCCAAGATCCGCCGGGACTAGCGGTCCAAGAGACCCAGTACTTC

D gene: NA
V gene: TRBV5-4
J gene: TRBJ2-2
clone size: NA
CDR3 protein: CASSLGGGGELFF
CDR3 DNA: TGTGCCAGCAGCTTGGGCGGTGGGGGGGAGCTGTTTTTT

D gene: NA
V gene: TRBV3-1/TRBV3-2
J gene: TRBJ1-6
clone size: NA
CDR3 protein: CASSPRGGSAYNSPLHF
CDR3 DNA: TGTGCCAGCAGCCCCCGCGGGGGGAGCGCCTATAATTCACCCCTCCACTTT

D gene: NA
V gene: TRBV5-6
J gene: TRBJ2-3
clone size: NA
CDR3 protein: CASSFAMVSGSTDTQYF
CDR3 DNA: TGTGCCAGCAGCTTCGCAATGGTGTCCGGTAGCACAGATACGCAGTATTTT

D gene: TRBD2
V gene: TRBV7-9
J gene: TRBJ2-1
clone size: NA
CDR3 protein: CASTPAGALEQFF
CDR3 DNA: TGTGCCAGCACCCCGGCGGGAGCGCTTGAGCAGTTCTTC

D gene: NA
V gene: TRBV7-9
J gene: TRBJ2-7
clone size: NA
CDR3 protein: CASSHYRGRTVHEQYF
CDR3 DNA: TGTGCCAGCAGCCACTATAGGGGCAGGACCGTCCACGAGCAGTACTTC

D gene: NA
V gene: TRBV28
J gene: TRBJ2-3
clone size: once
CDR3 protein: CASSPPLSTTDTQYF
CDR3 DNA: TGTGCCAGCAGTCCCCCCCTATCCACCACAGATACGCAGTATTTT

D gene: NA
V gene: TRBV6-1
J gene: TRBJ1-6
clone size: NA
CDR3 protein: CASSEAVDSSAPLHF
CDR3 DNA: TGTGCCAGCAGTGAAGCCGTGGACAGCTCGGCACCCCTCCACTTT

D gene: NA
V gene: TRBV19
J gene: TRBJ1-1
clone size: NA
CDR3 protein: CASSIAGGETEAFF
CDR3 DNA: TGTGCCAGTAGTATAGCGGGCGGGGAGACTGAAGCTTTCTTT

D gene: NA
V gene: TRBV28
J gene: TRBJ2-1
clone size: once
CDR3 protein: CASRKSGPYNEQFF
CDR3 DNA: TGTGCCAGCAGAAAGAGTGGGCCCTACAATGAGCAGTTCTTC

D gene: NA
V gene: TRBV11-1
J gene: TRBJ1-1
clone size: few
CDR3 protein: CASSHPGGGNTEAFF
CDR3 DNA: TGTGCCAGCAGCCACCCCGGGGGGGGGAACACTGAAGCTTTCTTT

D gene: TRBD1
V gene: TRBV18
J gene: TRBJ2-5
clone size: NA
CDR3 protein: CASSPRAGGWQETQYF
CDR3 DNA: TGTGCCAGCTCACCCCGGGCAGGGGGTTGGCAAGAGACCCAGTACTTC

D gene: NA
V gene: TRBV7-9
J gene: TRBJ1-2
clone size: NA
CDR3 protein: CASSPDSGGYTF
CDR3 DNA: TGTGCCAGCAGCCCAGACAGCGGGGGCTACACCTTC

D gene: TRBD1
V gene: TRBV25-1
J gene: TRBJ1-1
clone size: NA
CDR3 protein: CASSEFRGFGGEAFF
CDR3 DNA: TGTGCCAGCAGTGAATTCAGGGGGTTTGGAGGTGAAGCTTTCTTT

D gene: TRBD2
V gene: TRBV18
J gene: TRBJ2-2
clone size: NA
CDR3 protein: CASSPPGLAGGLAGELFF
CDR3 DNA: TGTGCCAGCTCACCACCCGGACTAGCGGGAGGGCTTGCCGGGGAGCTGTTTTTT

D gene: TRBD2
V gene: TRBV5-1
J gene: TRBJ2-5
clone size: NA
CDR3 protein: CASSLTSGRGGETQYF
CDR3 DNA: TGCGCCAGCAGCTTGACTAGCGGGAGGGGCGGGGAGACCCAGTACTTC

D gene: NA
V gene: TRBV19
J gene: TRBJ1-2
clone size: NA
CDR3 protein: CASSTNGGYYGYTF
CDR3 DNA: TGTGCCAGTAGTACTAACGGGGGGTACTATGGCTACACCTTC

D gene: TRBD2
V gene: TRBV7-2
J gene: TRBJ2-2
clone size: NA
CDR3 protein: CASSFRAGDAGELFF
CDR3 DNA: TGTGCCAGCAGCTTTCGAGCGGGAGACGCCGGGGAGCTGTTTTTT

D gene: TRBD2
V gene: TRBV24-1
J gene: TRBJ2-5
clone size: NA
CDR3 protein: CATSAWLAGGETQYF
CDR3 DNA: TGTGCCACCAGCGCGTGGCTAGCGGGAGGCGAGACCCAGTACTTC

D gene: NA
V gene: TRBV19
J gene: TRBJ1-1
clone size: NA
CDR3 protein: CASSPRGRGNTEAFF
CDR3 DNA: TGTGCCAGTAGTCCCCGAGGGCGGGGGAACACTGAAGCTTTCTTT

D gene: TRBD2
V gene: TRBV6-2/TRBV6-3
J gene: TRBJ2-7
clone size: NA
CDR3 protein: CASSQTSGRGPYEQYF
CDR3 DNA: TGTGCCAGCAGTCAGACTAGCGGGAGGGGCCCCTACGAGCAGTACTTC

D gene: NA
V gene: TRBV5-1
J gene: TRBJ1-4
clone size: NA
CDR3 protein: CASHTGPTNEKLFF
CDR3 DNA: TGCGCCAGCCACACAGGGCCCACTAATGAAAAACTGTTTTTT

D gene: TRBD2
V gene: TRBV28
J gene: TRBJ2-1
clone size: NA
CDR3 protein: CASSAASGRDYNEQFF
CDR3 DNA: TGTGCCAGCAGTGCCGCTAGCGGGAGGGATTACAATGAGCAGTTCTTC

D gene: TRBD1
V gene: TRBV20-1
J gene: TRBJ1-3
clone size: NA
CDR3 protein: CSASGAQGASGNTIYF
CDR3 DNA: TGCAGTGCTAGTGGGGCACAGGGGGCTTCTGGAAACACCATATATTTT

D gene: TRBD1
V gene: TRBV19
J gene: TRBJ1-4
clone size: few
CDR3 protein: CASRGQGGEKLFF
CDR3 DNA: TGTGCCAGTAGGGGGCAGGGGGGTGAAAAACTGTTTTTT

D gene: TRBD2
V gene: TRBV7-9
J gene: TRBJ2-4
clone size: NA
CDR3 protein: CASSPGLAGGPKNIQYF
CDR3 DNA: TGTGCCAGCAGCCCCGGACTAGCGGGAGGGCCGAAAAACATTCAGTACTTC

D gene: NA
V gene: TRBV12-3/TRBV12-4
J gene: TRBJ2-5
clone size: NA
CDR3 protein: CASSGPQETQYF
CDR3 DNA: TGTGCCAGCAGTGGCCCCCAAGAGACCCAGTACTTC

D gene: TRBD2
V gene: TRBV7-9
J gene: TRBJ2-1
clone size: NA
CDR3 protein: CASSPQAGARGEQFF
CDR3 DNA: TGTGCCAGCAGCCCCCAAGCGGGAGCAAGGGGTGAGCAGTTCTTC

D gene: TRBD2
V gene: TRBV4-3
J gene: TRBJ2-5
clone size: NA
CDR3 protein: CASSQDQGLAGAGETQYF
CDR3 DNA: TGCGCCAGCAGCCAAGATCAGGGACTAGCGGGTGCGGGGGAGACCCAGTACTTC

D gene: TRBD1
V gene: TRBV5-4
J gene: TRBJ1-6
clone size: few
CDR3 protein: CASSLRDRGNNSPLHF
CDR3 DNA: TGTGCCAGCAGCTTGAGGGACAGGGGGAATAATTCACCCCTCCACTTT

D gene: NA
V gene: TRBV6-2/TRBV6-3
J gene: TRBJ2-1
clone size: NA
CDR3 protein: CASSYGPGLRSYNEQFF
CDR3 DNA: TGTGCCAGCAGTTATGGCCCGGGATTACGCTCCTACAATGAGCAGTTCTTC

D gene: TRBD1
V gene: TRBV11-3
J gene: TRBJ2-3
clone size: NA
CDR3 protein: CASSLGTAPTDTQYF
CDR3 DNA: TGTGCCAGCAGCCTGGGGACAGCTCCCACAGATACGCAGTATTTT

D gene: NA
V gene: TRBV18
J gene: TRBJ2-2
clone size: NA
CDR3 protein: CASSPRDTNTGELFF
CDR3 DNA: TGTGCCAGCTCACCACGGGACACCAACACCGGGGAGCTGTTTTTT

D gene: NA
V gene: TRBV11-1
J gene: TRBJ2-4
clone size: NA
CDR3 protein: CASSLGLQNIQYF
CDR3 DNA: TGTGCCAGCAGCTTAGGGCTCCAGAACATTCAGTACTTC

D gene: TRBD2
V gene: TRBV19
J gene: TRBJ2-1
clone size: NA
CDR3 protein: CASQAGSSYNEQFF
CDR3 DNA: TGTGCCAGCCAAGCGGGGAGCTCCTACAATGAGCAGTTCTTC

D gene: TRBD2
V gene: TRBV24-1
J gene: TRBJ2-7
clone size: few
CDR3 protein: CATSDLPGLATYEQYF
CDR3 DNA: TGTGCCACCAGTGATTTACCCGGACTAGCCACCTACGAGCAGTACTTC

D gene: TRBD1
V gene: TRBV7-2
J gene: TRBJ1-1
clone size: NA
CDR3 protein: CASSARDSMNTEAFF
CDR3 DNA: TGTGCCAGCAGCGCCAGGGACAGTATGAACACTGAAGCTTTCTTT

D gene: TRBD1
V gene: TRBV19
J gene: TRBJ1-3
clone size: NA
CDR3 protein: CASSPRDRGSGNTIYF
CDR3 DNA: TGTGCCAGTAGCCCACGGGACAGGGGGTCTGGAAACACCATATATTTT

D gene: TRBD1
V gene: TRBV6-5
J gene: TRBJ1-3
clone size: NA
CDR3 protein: CASSKTGGSGNTIYF
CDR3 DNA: TGTGCCAGCAGCAAAACAGGGGGTAGTGGAAACACCATATATTTT

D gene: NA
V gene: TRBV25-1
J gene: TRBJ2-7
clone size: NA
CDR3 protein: CASSQTGDEQYF
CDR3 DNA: TGTGCCAGCAGCCAAACAGGAGACGAGCAGTACTTC

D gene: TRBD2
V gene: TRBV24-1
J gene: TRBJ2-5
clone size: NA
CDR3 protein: CATSDLGTSGKQETQYF
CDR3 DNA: TGTGCCACCAGTGACCTAGGGACTAGCGGGAAACAAGAGACCCAGTACTTC

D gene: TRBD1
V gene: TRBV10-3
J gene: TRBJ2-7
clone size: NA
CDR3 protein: CAISEPLTGATYEQYF
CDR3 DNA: TGTGCCATCAGTGAGCCCCTGACAGGGGCGACATACGAGCAGTACTTC

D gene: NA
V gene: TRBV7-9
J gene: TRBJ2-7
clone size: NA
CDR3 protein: CASSPTRGAQGYEQYF
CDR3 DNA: TGTGCCAGCAGCCCGACACGGGGGGCTCAGGGCTACGAGCAGTACTTC

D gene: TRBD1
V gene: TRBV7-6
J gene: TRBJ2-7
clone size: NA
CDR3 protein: CASSLGDSYEQYF
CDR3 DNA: TGTGCCAGCAGCTTAGGGGACAGCTATGAGCAGTACTTC

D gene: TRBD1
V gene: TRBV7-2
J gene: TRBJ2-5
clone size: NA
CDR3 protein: CASSFDRGPQETQYF
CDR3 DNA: TGTGCCAGCAGCTTTGACAGGGGGCCCCAAGAGACCCAGTACTTC

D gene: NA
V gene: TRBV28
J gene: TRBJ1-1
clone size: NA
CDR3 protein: CAGSPSRGTEAFF
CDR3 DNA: TGTGCCGGCAGCCCATCCAGGGGCACTGAAGCTTTCTTT

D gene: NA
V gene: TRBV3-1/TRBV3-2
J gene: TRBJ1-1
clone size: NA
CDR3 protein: CASSQGGNTEAFF
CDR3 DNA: TGTGCCAGCAGCCAGGGGGGGAACACTGAAGCTTTCTTT